This T cell receptor beta chain emerged from a study of Ad26.COV2.S vaccination and SARS-CoV-2 variants. On this clone itself: Its target is unknown.

Study results and limitations: Reported findings describe substantial breadth in spike-specific CD8+ and CD4+ T cell responses following vaccination.

There are 15 residues in the CDR3. Produced via immunoSEQ multiplex PCR; TCRdb's table is partial and in-frame only. The sample shows fewer than 400,000 clones, about 86% of them seen only once. Treatment: around 19 received Ad26.COV2.S at low or high dose, single or two shots; roughly 5 received placebo; per-sample allocation not given. Collection of the samples took place on day 63 after the first injection of vaccine or placebo. An Ad26 vector was used to express Wuhan-strain SARS-CoV-2 spike as the vaccine. This chain links TRBV21-1 with TRBJ1-2. TRBV21-1 is designated a pseudogene. The clonotype comes from a person aged 18 to 59 who received the Ad26.COV2.S COVID-19 vaccine or a placebo. The sequencing used peripheral blood, collected in a trial of Ad26.COV2.S vaccine versus placebo. This CDR3 reads CASSPVREGTYGYTF. CDR3 DNA: TGTGCCAGCAGTCCCGTCAGGGAGGGTACCTATGGCTACACCTTC.